The source of this T cell receptor beta chain is a study of spatial heterogeneity in lung cancer. Whole-study context: The study sequenced follow-up PBMC samples when they were available, at a median of roughly 22 months after resection.

This clonotype was seen ten or more times. Its antigen is undetermined. Noted time point: blood at routine non-recurrence follow-up after resection. Whole RNA obtained from tumor, nontumor lung or frozen PBMC underwent sequencing without sorting. Study results and limitations: Ubiquitous expanded tumor TCRs appeared in blood more at resection than follow-up.

Each CDR3 protein gets one entry after TCRdb re-called the 5' RACE reads with MiXCR. This sample has more than 95,000 distinct CDR3 sequences, with 10% to 15% found just once. Germline loops: CDR1 LGHNA, CDR2 YNFKEQ. V lost 0 bases to trimming and J lost 5 bases, with 10 bases between them. The CDR3 is 15 residues long. Sequencing used PBMCs, obtained at follow-up. This TCR was recovered from a male donor with early-stage non-small cell lung cancer. The chain combines TRBV4-2 with TRBJ2-2; D is unclear. The CDR3 nucleotides read TGTGCCAGCAGCCAAGAATATATCTTGACCGGGGAGCTGTTTTTT. It translates to CASSQEYILTGELFF.